This TCR beta chain was found in a study of shared clonotypes between healthy human individuals. In regard to this clone: Other DNA sequences in this sample translate to the same CDR3.

The protocol was immunoSEQ multiplex PCR, while the TCRdb copy is restricted to in-frame clones and leaves out a portion. The data show about 2.4 million clones, 80% to 95% seen once. Sequencing was carried out using naive CD4+ T cells from PBMCs. As to subset: CD45RA+ positively selected. The clonotype originates from a young man in good health. Some clones in this sample may be carry-over from other donors' samples.

The CDR3 spells CSVVSGTDTQYF. The CDR3 DNA reads TGCAGCGTTGTGTCGGGCACAGATACGCAGTATTTT. This chain connects TRBV29-1 to TRBJ2-3; D is unresolved. The V and J ends lost 4 bases and 1 base respectively, with 6 bases between them. The CDR3 loop spans 12 amino acids. Looked up from germline, CDR1 is SQVTM and CDR2 is ANQGSEA.